This T cell receptor (beta chain) came from a study of T cells in localized non-small cell lung cancer. The V and J ends lost 6 bases and 4 bases respectively, with 15 bases between them. Germline CDR1 LNHDA, CDR2 SQIVND (reference sequence). There are 14 residues in the CDR3. Data came from immunoSEQ multiplex PCR; TCRdb stores just in-frame clones and leaves some out. In the table there are almost 65,000 clones, 75% to 90% of which are singletons. Study results and caveats: There were a median roughly 60 of the top 100 tumor clones appearing in adjacent lung. The greatest T cell clonality was found in uninvolved adjacent lung (higher than in tumor). Among blood samples, higher T cell density accompanied longer overall survival.

A word on this clone: Its specificity is unknown.

The clonotype originates from a woman aged 35 to 70 with stage I lung adenocarcinoma. The chain employs TRBV19 and TRBJ1-1; maybe TRBD1 (5 bases). The sequencing here drew on peripheral blood, taken before any cancer treatment. The CDR3 bases are TGTGCCAGTAGAGGACGGGGGATTAGCACTGAAGCTTTCTTT. Translated, it gives CASRGRGISTEAFF.